This record looks at one T cell receptor (beta chain) sequence and its context. Its antigen is unknown. CDR3 size: 13 residues. CDR1 MDHEN and CDR2 SYDVKM come from the germline V gene. V dropped 4 bases and J dropped 3 bases, with 9 bases sitting between them. This entry comes from a study of T cell responses to AZD1222 COVID-19 vaccine. Study-wide results and caveats: Reportedly, close to half of spike-specific TCRs are directed against unmutated variant regions. It should be noted that donors were predominantly white British and more often female, and clonal diversity was possibly underestimated.

The table came from immunoSEQ multiplex PCR; TCRdb's copy has only in-frame clones and leaves some out. The sample holds about 150,000 clones, under 95% seen once. The genes are TRBV28 and TRBJ2-5; no firm D call. Sequencing used peripheral blood, obtained 28 days after the second dose of the MenACWY control vaccine. The source is an adult who received the MenACWY meningococcal vaccine as a control. Here the CDR3 reads CASSWISEETQYF. The DNA of the CDR3 is TGTGCCAGCAGTTGGATAAGCGAAGAGACCCAGTACTTC.